The next 29 T cell receptor beta chains were all read from a single sample in a study of blood T cells in healthy people across ages. For the second PCR, which ran for roughly 6 to 11 cycles, a sample-barcoded 5' primer and a J-beta primer mix were used. In TCRdb, the 5' RACE reads were re-called with MiXCR into one record per CDR3 protein. The sample carries about 1.6 million distinct CDR3 sequences, around 35% recorded once. Sample: blood. These receptors were taken from a woman aged 30 to 39 in good health.

The J gene is TRBJ2-7, the V gene TRBV7-2, with 8 positions matching TRBD2. With 1 base clipped from V and 2 bases from J, the junction kept 7 bases outside the gene matches. There are 16 residues in the CDR3. Germline V gene sequence: CDR1 SGHTA, CDR2 FQGNSA. Here the CDR3 reads CASSLDLGTRAYEQYF. The CDR3 DNA is TGTGCCAGCAGCTTAGACTTAGGGACTAGAGCCTACGAGCAGTACTTC.

The chain links TRBV9 to TRBJ2-2; 11 bases agree with TRBD2. The CDR3 loop spans 17 amino acids. The V gene's germline CDR1 is SGDLS and CDR2 YYNGEE. After removal of 4 bases from V and 4 bases from J, the junction contained 9 bases not matched to a gene. CDR3 region: CASSFNLAGGSTGELFF. DNA for the CDR3: TGTGCCAGCAGCTTCAACCTAGCGGGAGGAAGCACCGGGGAGCTGTTTTTT.

The sample holds a few counts of this clonotype. The genes are TRBV6-1 and TRBJ2-1, with 10 bases that match TRBD2. Germline lookup yields CDR1 MNHNS and CDR2 SASEGT. CDR3 length: 15 residues. The J segment lost 9 bases and the V segment lost 7 bases, leaving 12 bases of the junction unmatched. The chain's CDR3 is CASKNLAGAGGEQFF. The CDR3 region has the DNA TGTGCCAGCAAGAATCTAGCGGGGGCCGGTGGTGAGCAGTTCTTC.

The rearrangement links TRBV6-9 to TRBJ2-1; 9 bases map to TRBD2. Germline-derived CDR1 and CDR2 are MNHGY and SVAAGI. The CDR3 covers 15 residues. The trim removed 2 bases at V and 8 bases at J, leaving 7 bases unmatched. CDR3 nucleotide sequence: TGTGCCAGCAGTTATACGGCTAGCGGGATCTATGAGCAGTTCTTC. As protein: CASSYTASGIYEQFF.

The gene calls are TRBV20-1 and TRBJ2-4; D possibly corresponds to TRBD1 (6 bases). CDR1 is DFQATT, CDR2 SNEGSKA, per germline (reference sequence). The CDR3 has 17 amino acids. V lost 5 bases to trimming and J lost 0 bases, with 20 bases between them. For the CDR3, the DNA is TGCAGTGCTCCCTCGGACAGAGCCCTTCTAGCCAAAAACATTCAGTACTTC. It codes for CSAPSDRALLAKNIQYF.

The rearrangement joins TRBV29-1 to TRBJ1-5; 8 bases map to TRBD1. V lost 6 bases, J lost 4 bases, and 8 bases stayed unmatched. Per germline, CDR1 SQVTM and CDR2 ANQGSEA. There are 14 residues in the CDR3. The CDR3 reads CSVAGQGGNQPQHF. The DNA of the CDR3 is TGCAGCGTCGCTGGACAGGGTGGGAATCAGCCCCAGCATTTT.

This clonotype was seen more than once but under ten times. Given the absence of the conserved phenylalanine or tryptophan at the CDR3 end, a read error is likely. The CDR3 nucleotides read TGCGCCAGCAGCCCAGGCGGGGTGGGGGGGGACTACGAGCAGTACTTA. Translation gives CASSPGGVGGDYEQYL. This chain links TRBV4-1 with TRBJ2-7; 7 nucleotides align to TRBD2. Germline V gene data show CDR1 as MGHRA and CDR2 as YSYEKL. V lost 4 bases to trimming and J lost 3 bases; unmatched junction nucleotides: 12. The CDR3 sequence is 16 residues long.

To note about this clonotype: This could be a read error, since a much larger clone is one nucleotide away. The chain joins TRBV12-3 or TRBV12-4 to TRBJ2-3, with 9 bases matching TRBD2. This CDR3 is built from 16 residues. CDR3 DNA: TGTGCCAGCAGCTCATTGGCGGGAGGGGGCACAGATGCGCAGTATTTT. Amino acid sequence: CASSSLAGGGTDAQYF.

CDR3 sequence: CATSESGLAKNEQFF. The CDR3, as DNA: TGTGCCACCAGTGAGTCGGGACTAGCGAAGAATGAGCAGTTCTTC. The gene calls are TRBV24-1 and TRBJ2-1; 10 bases line up with TRBD2. CDR1 and CDR2 from the germline V gene are KGHDR and SFDVKD. The CDR3 is 15 amino acids. J gave up 7 bases and V 4 bases, and 6 bases lay outside the gene matches.

CDR3 bases: TGTGCCAGCAGCTTAGTCGGCGGGAGCGTCCCAGATACGCAGTATTTT. This gives the protein CASSLVGGSVPDTQYF. The chain joins TRBV7-9 to TRBJ2-3, with 7 bases identical to TRBD2. From germline, CDR1 is SEHNR and CDR2 FQNEAQ (reference sequence). V was pared by 1 base and J by 4 bases, with 8 bases of the junction left unmatched. CDR3 length equals 16 residues.

The chain uses TRBV5-1 and TRBJ2-3, with a weak D call TRBD2 (5 bases). The CDR3 contains 17 residues. The germline V gene encodes CDR1 SGHRS and CDR2 YFSETQ. The V and J ends lost 0 bases and 2 bases respectively, with 16 bases between them. Written as DNA, the CDR3 is TGCGCCAGCAGCTTGGCCAGGCGGGCATGGTACACAGATACGCAGTATTTT. This translates into CASSLARRAWYTDTQYF.

This sequence joins TRBV12-3 or TRBV12-4 and TRBJ2-5; D uncertain. The CDR3 is made up of 13 amino acids. Trimming took off 2 bases at V and 2 bases at J, with 6 bases between the two ends. The CDR3 nucleotides read TGTGCCAGCAGTTTACCACAGCAAGAGACCCAGTACTTC. Translated, it gives CASSLPQQETQYF.

V is TRBV28 and J is TRBJ2-1; 7 positions agree with TRBD2. This CDR3 has 16 amino acids. The germline V gene has CDR1 MDHEN and CDR2 SYDVKM. The J segment lost 8 bases and the V segment lost 4 bases, leaving 14 bases of the junction unmatched. CDR3 nucleotide sequence: TGTGCCAGCAGTTCCCCGGGGAGGGGAGTGGTGGATGAGCAGTTCTTC. Translated, it gives CASSSPGRGVVDEQFF.

The chain is built from TRBV12-3 or TRBV12-4 and TRBJ1-5, with D maybe TRBD1 (5 bases). The CDR3 contains 14 residues. V lost 6 bases, J lost 10 bases, and 19 bases lay in between. In nucleotides, the CDR3 is TGTGCCAGCAGCCGAGCTGGTCTCGGGGGACCCCAGCATTTT. It encodes CASSRAGLGGPQHF.

Details on this clonotype: This sequence may be a read error, since a much larger clone differs from it by one base. The gene calls are TRBV29-1 and TRBJ2-3, with D hard to call. Germline values: CDR1 SQVTM, CDR2 ANQGSEA. This CDR3 is 14 amino acids long. The CDR3: CSVSLRTRRDTRYF. The CDR3 DNA sequence: TGCAGCGTGAGCCTACGGACCCGGCGAGATACGCGGTATTTT.

The chain employs TRBV20-1 and TRBJ2-7; 7 bases match TRBD1. The CDR3 contains 13 residues. Germline CDR1 and CDR2: DFQATT and SNEGSKA (reference sequence). J was trimmed by 0 bases and V by 6 bases; bases with no gene match: 5. The CDR3 bases are TGCAGTGCGGCACAGGGGTCCTCCTACGAGCAGTACTTC. It specifies CSAAQGSSYEQYF.

This clonotype was recorded a few times. A much bigger clone sits one base away, suggesting this may be a read error. The chain is built from TRBV20-1 and TRBJ2-5, with unresolved D. The J call may be in error: the DNA end matches TRBJ2-7 better. CDR1 is DFQATT, CDR2 SNEGSKA, per germline (reference sequence). This CDR3 region has 11 residues. The DNA for the CDR3 is TGCAGTGCTAGGGAAGACTACGAGCAGTACTTC. This codes for CSAREDYEQYF.

This sequence joins TRBV3-1 and TRBJ2-1; D is possibly TRBD2 (6 bases). Germline CDR1 is LGHDT and CDR2 is YNNKEL (reference sequence). V shed 4 bases and J shed 8 bases, with 18 bases lying between them. The CDR3 runs to 15 residues. CDR3 coding DNA: TGTGCCAGCAGCCCCTTTAGACTAGAAAGGCATGAGCAGTTCTTC. This sequence encodes CASSPFRLERHEQFF.

This clonotype was detected a few times. The rearrangement joins TRBV29-1 to TRBJ2-1, with 8 positions matching TRBD2. This CDR3 is built from 14 residues. CDR1 SQVTM and CDR2 ANQGSEA come from the germline V gene. V dropped 3 bases and J dropped 6; count of bases not matched to a gene: 7. DNA of the CDR3: TGCAGCGTTGATAGGTCCAGCGGGAGCAATGAGCAGTTCTTC. Protein: CSVDRSSGSNEQFF.

This clonotype was observed a handful of times. CDR3 coding DNA: TGCAGTGCTAGAGATCCCGCAGTGAACACTGAAGCTTTCTTT. It specifies CSARDPAVNTEAFF. This chain joins TRBV20-1 and TRBJ1-1; D not resolved. Germline CDR1 and CDR2: DFQATT and SNEGSKA (reference sequence). Deletions cut 0 bases from V and 0 bases from J, with 8 bases between. The CDR3 length is 14 residues.

This chain joins TRBV7-9 and TRBJ1-5, with no clear D. V was pared by 8 bases and J by 0 bases, with 14 bases between. The CDR3 runs to 15 residues. CDR1 and CDR2 from the germline V gene are SEHNR and FQNEAQ (reference sequence). The CDR3 DNA reads TGTGCCAGCTCCCGGGGAGCACTTAGCAATCAGCCCCAGCATTTT. Its protein product is CASSRGALSNQPQHF.

This chain links TRBV4-1 with TRBJ2-5; D remains ambiguous. V gave up 3 bases and J gave up 2 bases, with 7 bases separating them. The CDR3 loop spans 13 amino acids. The germline CDR1 and CDR2 sequences are MGHRA and YSYEKL. CDR3 nucleotide sequence: TGCGCCAGCAGCCAGACTTGGCAAGAGACCCAGTACTTC. Translated: CASSQTWQETQYF.

In its sample, this clonotype was seen many times. CDR3 bases: TGCGCCAGCAGCCAAGTGGCGGGAGGACAATACGAGCAGTACTTC. Encoded protein: CASSQVAGGQYEQYF. The chain employs TRBV4-1 and TRBJ2-7; 8 bases fit TRBD2. Trimming removed 1 base from V and 4 bases from J; junction bases left unmatched: 6. Germline CDR1 and CDR2: MGHRA and YSYEKL. The CDR3 consists of 15 residues.

V usage is TRBV5-1 and J usage is TRBJ2-5; tentative D call: TRBD1 (6 bases). CDR3 length equals 16 residues. Trimming pared 2 bases from V and 5 bases from J, leaving 19 bases between. Germline CDR1 reads SGHRS; CDR2 reads YFSETQ. The CDR3 sequence is CASSLETGNPQETQYF. The CDR3 DNA reads as TGCGCCAGCAGCTTAGAGACAGGAAACCCCCAGGAGACCCAGTACTTC.

This clonotype was detected a few times. CDR3 loop: CASSLVGGAGAEAFF. Written as DNA, the CDR3 is TGCGCCAGCAGCTTGGTCGGGGGCGCAGGGGCTGAAGCTTTCTTT. This chain links TRBV5-1 with TRBJ1-1; D is perhaps TRBD1 (6 bases). The V end lost 0 bases, the J end lost 6 bases, and 15 bases lay between the germline ends. The germline V gene encodes CDR1 SGHRS and CDR2 YFSETQ. This CDR3 is 15 amino acids long.

This clonotype was seen ten or more times. V gene TRBV6-5 combines with J gene TRBJ2-7, with D perhaps TRBD2 (6 bases). The CDR3 length is 15 residues. V was clipped by 4 bases and J by 0 bases, with 13 bases between them. Germline V gives CDR1 MNHEY, CDR2 SVGAGI. In DNA, the CDR3 is TGTGCCAGCAGTTTAGAAGGGACTTCCTCCTACGAGCAGTACTTC. Its protein is CASSLEGTSSYEQYF.

This clonotype was recorded a few times. The chain couples TRBV12-3 or TRBV12-4 to TRBJ1-6, with D perhaps matching TRBD1 (5 bases). V was trimmed by 4 bases and J by 13 bases, leaving 17 bases between them. The CDR3 has 14 amino acids. The CDR3 reads CASSWGGNHDPLHF. CDR3 nucleotide sequence: TGTGCCAGCAGTTGGGGCGGAAATCATGACCCCCTCCACTTT.

This clonotype appeared a few times. This chain joins TRBV5-1 and TRBJ2-7, with 8 bases matching TRBD2. After removal of 0 bases from V and 2 bases from J, the junction contained 10 bases not matched to a gene. CDR1 is SGHRS, CDR2 YFSETQ, per germline. The CDR3 loop spans 17 amino acids. DNA of the CDR3: TGCGCCAGCAGCTTGGGAGAGCGGGAGACGATTACCTACGAGCAGTACTTC. Translating gives CASSLGERETITYEQYF.

On this clonotype itself: Just one base apart from a much larger clone, this may be a read error. This chain links TRBV28 with TRBJ2-7, with 10 bases matching TRBD2. The ends lost 6 bases at V and 3 bases at J; junction bases unmatched: 5. From germline, CDR1 is MDHEN and CDR2 SYDVKM. This CDR3 spans 14 amino acids. In DNA, the CDR3 is TGTGCCAGCAGCCCGGGACTAGCGTACTACGAGCAGTACTTC. It encodes CASSPGLAYYEQYF.